A single sample gave rise to the 18 T cell receptor beta chains below, sequenced in a study of blood T cell repertoires in COVID-19. The table came from immunoSEQ multiplex PCR; TCRdb's copy has only in-frame clones and leaves some out. This table holds some 140,000 clones, about three quarters found once. The sample consisted of peripheral blood. These receptors were taken from a man at least 80 years old with acute or convalescent COVID-19.

The V and J genes are TRBV7-2 and TRBJ2-7, with 7 bases that match TRBD1. Per germline, CDR1 SGHTA and CDR2 FQGNSA. The V and J ends lost 3 bases and 3 bases, in that order; junction bases with no gene match: 5. This CDR3 comprises 14 residues. The chain's CDR3 is CASSFGAGGYEQYF. For the CDR3, the DNA is TGTGCCAGCAGCTTTGGGGCAGGGGGCTACGAGCAGTACTTC.

The chain couples TRBV19 to TRBJ1-1; D is undetermined. The germline V gene encodes CDR1 LNHDA and CDR2 SQIVND (reference sequence). Trimming took off 3 bases at V and 7 bases at J, with 9 bases between the two ends. The CDR3 is 12 amino acids. CDR3 sequence (DNA): TGTGCCAGTAGTATCGAGGGTAGTGAAGCTTTCTTT. Amino acid sequence: CASSIEGSEAFF.

The rearrangement uses TRBV6-6 and TRBJ2-7; 9 bases are a match to TRBD1. The ends lost 4 bases at V and 0 bases at J; junction bases unmatched: 4. This CDR3 is built from 15 residues. CDR1 and CDR2 (germline): MNHNY, SVGAGI (reference sequence). CDR3 in amino acids: CASSSGQGTSYEQYF. CDR3 DNA: TGTGCCAGCAGTTCCGGACAGGGGACCTCCTACGAGCAGTACTTC.

The chain uses TRBV6-5 and TRBJ1-1; unclear D gene. CDR1 MNHEY and CDR2 SVGAGI come from the germline V gene. V was cut by 7 bases and J by 5 bases, with 17 bases left in between. This CDR3 comprises 14 residues. CDR3 amino acids: CASKEREFGTEAFF. The CDR3 DNA sequence: TGTGCCAGCAAGGAGAGGGAGTTTGGAACTGAAGCTTTCTTT.

This sequence joins TRBV5-1 and TRBJ2-3; TRBD2 aligns across 9 bases. Trimming cost V 1 base and J 5 bases; bases outside gene matches: 8. Germline V gene data show CDR1 as SGHRS and CDR2 as YFSETQ. CDR3 length: 16 residues. The CDR3 spells CASSLYPSGAVDTQYF. The DNA for the CDR3 is TGCGCCAGCAGCTTGTATCCTAGCGGGGCTGTAGATACGCAGTATTTT.

The chain combines TRBV5-1 with TRBJ2-6; the match to TRBD1 covers 9 bases. J lost 11 bases, V lost 5 bases, and 8 bases had no gene match. Germline CDR1 SGHRS, CDR2 YFSETQ. The CDR3 sequence is 14 residues long. The CDR3 loop is CASRIDRGFDVLTF. The CDR3 DNA is TGCGCCAGCAGGATCGACAGGGGGTTCGACGTCCTGACTTTC.

The rearrangement joins TRBV10-3 to TRBJ2-2; no firm D call. Germline V gives CDR1 ENHRY, CDR2 SYGVKD. CDR3 size: 13 residues. The ends were cut back, 6 bases at V and 1 base at J, with 6 bases in the middle. The CDR3: CAIRQMNTGELFF. The CDR3 DNA sequence: TGTGCCATCAGACAGATGAACACCGGGGAGCTGTTTTTT.

V gene TRBV29-1 combines with J gene TRBJ2-2, with a weak D call TRBD1 (6 bases). The germline gives CDR1 SQVTM, CDR2 ANQGSEA. This CDR3 is built from 14 residues. V was cut by 7 bases and J by 0 bases, with 12 bases left in between. The CDR3 reads CSASGAANTGELFF. In DNA form, the CDR3 reads TGCAGCGCGTCAGGGGCTGCGAACACCGGGGAGCTGTTTTTT.

This clone was observed once. The CDR3 nucleotides are TGTGCCAGCAGTTCGTCAGGGGGCAATGAGCAGTTCTTC. This encodes CASSSSGGNEQFF. The chain employs TRBV12-3 or TRBV12-4 and TRBJ2-1; TRBD1 matches 7 bases. J gave up 6 bases and V 4 bases, and 3 bases lay outside the gene matches. This CDR3 is 13 amino acids long.

The gene calls are TRBV7-2 and TRBJ1-3; 7 nucleotides match TRBD1. The CDR3 is 15 amino acids. Germline lookup yields CDR1 SGHTA and CDR2 FQGNSA. Trimming at V came to 5 bases and at J to 0 bases, leaving 4 bases not matched to a gene. In nucleotides, the CDR3 is TGTGCCAGCAGCCCCAGGGGGATCTCTGGAAACACCATATATTTT. The encoded protein is CASSPRGISGNTIYF.

The rearrangement links TRBV2 to TRBJ2-1; TRBD1 matches at 8 bases. Germline assignment: CDR1 SNHLY and CDR2 FYNNEI. The CDR3 loop spans 14 amino acids. The junction had 7 bases not matched to a gene; V was cut back by 5 bases and J by 7 bases. CDR3: CASSLGQGLNEQFF. CDR3 sequence (DNA): TGTGCCAGCAGTCTTGGACAGGGTTTGAATGAGCAGTTCTTC.

The rearrangement joins TRBV5-1 to TRBJ2-2; D possibly corresponds to TRBD2 (7 bases). V dropped 4 bases and J dropped 4 bases, with 17 bases sitting between them. The CDR3 runs to 16 residues. Germline values: CDR1 SGHRS, CDR2 YFSETQ. CDR3: CASSPPAGAVTGELFF. For the CDR3, the DNA is TGCGCCAGCAGCCCGCCGGCGGGGGCGGTCACCGGGGAGCTGTTTTTT.

This clone was observed a handful of times. This chain connects TRBV15 to TRBJ2-4; 9 bases agree with TRBD1. The CDR3 sequence is 24 residues long. Germline CDR1 LNHNV, CDR2 YYDKDF (reference sequence). V lost 3 bases, J lost 2 bases, and 29 bases stayed unmatched. CDR3 in amino acids: CATSRDILLESLSLGQGPKNIQYF. For the CDR3, the DNA is TGTGCCACCAGCAGGGATATTCTTTTAGAGTCCCTTAGTCTGGGACAGGGCCCCAAAAACATTCAGTACTTC.

The V call is TRBV4-1, the J call TRBJ2-1, with TRBD1 matching 12 bases. J gave up 9 bases and V 3 bases, and 9 bases lay outside the gene matches. The CDR3 runs to 16 residues. The V gene's germline CDR1 is MGHRA and CDR2 YSYEKL. The CDR3 loop is CASSQPPGQGAGEQFF. The CDR3 nucleotides are TGCGCCAGCAGCCAGCCGCCGGGACAGGGGGCCGGTGAGCAGTTCTTC.

The CDR3 nucleotides are TGTGCCAGTAGTACGAACCGACAGGCAATGGGCTATGGCTACACCTTC. As protein: CASSTNRQAMGYGYTF. This sequence joins TRBV19 and TRBJ1-2; TRBD1 might be the D (6 bases). The length of the CDR3 is 16 residues. V was trimmed by 4 bases and J by 4 bases, leaving 19 bases between them. Per germline, CDR1 LNHDA and CDR2 SQIVND (reference sequence).

The chain links TRBV5-6 to TRBJ1-5; D not resolved. The CDR3 sequence is 13 residues long. Trimming removed 4 bases at V and 1 base at J, with 6 bases between. Germline CDR1 and CDR2: SGHDT and YYEEEE. Here the CDR3 reads CASSRSSNQPQHF. CDR3 sequence (DNA): TGTGCCAGCAGCCGGTCAAGCAATCAGCCCCAGCATTTT.

This clone was seen a few times. The chain carries TRBV3-1 (or the pseudogene TRBV3-2) and TRBJ2-2; D perhaps matches TRBD2 (6 bases). Trimming removed 4 bases at V and 6 bases at J, with 18 bases between. This CDR3 spans 16 amino acids. CDR1 and CDR2 (germline): LGHDT, YNNKEL (reference sequence). The CDR3 region is CASSLPGLPNAGELFF. CDR3 sequence (DNA): TGTGCCAGCAGCCTACCGGGACTCCCAAACGCCGGGGAGCTGTTTTTT.

V usage is TRBV5-1 and J usage is TRBJ1-2, with a weak D call TRBD1 (6 bases). The CDR3 sequence is 13 residues long. The ends were cut back, 7 bases at V and 4 bases at J, with 14 bases in the middle. The germline V gene has CDR1 SGHRS and CDR2 YFSETQ. DNA of the CDR3: TGCGCCAGCTCCGGGACAACCTCCTATGGCTACACCTTC. Translated: CASSGTTSYGYTF.